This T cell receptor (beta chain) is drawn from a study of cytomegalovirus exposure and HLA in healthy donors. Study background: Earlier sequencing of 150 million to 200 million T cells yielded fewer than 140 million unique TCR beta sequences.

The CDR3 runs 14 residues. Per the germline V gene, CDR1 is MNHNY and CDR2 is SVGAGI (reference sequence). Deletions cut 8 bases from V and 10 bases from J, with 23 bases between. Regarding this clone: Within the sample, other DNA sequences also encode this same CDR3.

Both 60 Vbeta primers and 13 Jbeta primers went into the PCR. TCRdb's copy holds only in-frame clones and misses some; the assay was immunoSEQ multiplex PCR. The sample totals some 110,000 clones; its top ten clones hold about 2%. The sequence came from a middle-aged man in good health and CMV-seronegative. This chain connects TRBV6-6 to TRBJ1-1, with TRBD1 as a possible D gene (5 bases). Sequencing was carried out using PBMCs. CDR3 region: CASDVREERGGAFF. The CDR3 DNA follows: TGTGCCAGCGACGTAAGGGAGGAAAGGGGCGGAGCTTTCTTT.